The entry below describes one TCR beta chain. These data originate in a study of patients and donors after allogeneic stem cell transplantation. Using its own MiXCR run on the RT-PCR reads, TCRdb lists one record per CDR3 protein. In the table there are about a million distinct CDR3 sequences, about 20% of which are singletons. The specimen was blood, either unsorted or a sorted T cell fraction (not recorded which). The receptor's source is a human donor who was either an allogeneic HSCT recipient or a stem cell or donor lymphocyte infusion donor (not recorded which). It is not recorded whose cells these are; they may come from a transplant donor.

CDR3 protein: CSARDGRDQRTQYF. CDR3 sequence (DNA): TGCAGTGCTAGAGATGGGAGGGACCAAAGGACCCAGTACTTC. This chain connects TRBV20-1 to TRBJ2-5, with TRBD2 identical over 7 bases. Trimming removed 0 bases from V and 7 bases from J; junction bases left unmatched: 8. The CDR3 runs 14 residues. Germline V gene lookup returns CDR1 DFQATT and CDR2 SNEGSKA (reference sequence).